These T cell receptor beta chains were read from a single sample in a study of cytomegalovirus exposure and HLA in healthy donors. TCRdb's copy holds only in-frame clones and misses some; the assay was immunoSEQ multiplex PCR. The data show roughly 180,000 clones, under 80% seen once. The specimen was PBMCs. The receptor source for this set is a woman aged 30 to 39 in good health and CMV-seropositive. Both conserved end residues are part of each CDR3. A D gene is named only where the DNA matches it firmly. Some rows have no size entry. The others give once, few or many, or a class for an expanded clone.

DNA: TGCAGCGTTGAAGGCGGGGGCTACGAGCAGTACTTC
CDR3: CSVEGGGYEQYF
size: .
J: TRBJ2-7
length: 12
D: TRBD2
V: TRBV29-1

DNA: TGCGCCAGCAGCCCCCTACTAGCGGGGGGGCGAGGTGAGCAGTTCTTC
CDR3: CASSPLLAGGRGEQFF
size: .
J: TRBJ2-1
length: 16
D: TRBD2
V: TRBV5-1

DNA: TGTGCCAGCAGCTTTTCTAGCGGGAATTCCTACGAGCAGTACTTC
CDR3: CASSFSSGNSYEQYF
size: .
J: TRBJ2-7
length: 15
D: TRBD2
V: TRBV7-2

DNA: TGTGCCAGCAGCCCGCGACAGGGGAGGAACAATGAGCAGTTCTTC
CDR3: CASSPRQGRNNEQFF
size: .
J: TRBJ2-1
length: 15
D: TRBD1
V: TRBV5-5

DNA: TGTGCCAGCAGCTTAGGGGACAGGGATGGGGAGACCCAGTACTTC
CDR3: CASSLGDRDGETQYF
size: .
J: TRBJ2-5
length: 15
D: TRBD1
V: TRBV7-9

DNA: TGTGCCAGCAGCTTACAGGGGAATCAGCCCCAGCATTTT
CDR3: CASSLQGNQPQHF
size: .
J: TRBJ1-5
length: 13
D: .
V: TRBV11-2

DNA: TGTGCCAGCACCCCCCCGGACTCTAACTATGGCTACACCTTC
CDR3: CASTPPDSNYGYTF
size: once
J: TRBJ1-2
length: 14
D: .
V: TRBV2

DNA: TGTGCCAGCATCCTTAAGGGGGGGGACTACGAGCAGTACTTC
CDR3: CASILKGGDYEQYF
size: .
J: TRBJ2-7
length: 14
D: .
V: TRBV5-6

DNA: TGTGCCAGCAGCTTGGAGGGGGGGCTAAACACCGGGGAGCTGTTTTTT
CDR3: CASSLEGGLNTGELFF
size: .
J: TRBJ2-2
length: 16
D: .
V: TRBV7-2

DNA: TGTGCCAGCAGTACCCATGGACAGGGGAATTCACCCCTCCACTTT
CDR3: CASSTHGQGNSPLHF
size: .
J: TRBJ1-6
length: 15
D: TRBD1
V: TRBV28

DNA: TGTGCCAGCAGCTTAGTCCGGACCGCCGGGATCGGAAACACCATATATTTT
CDR3: CASSLVRTAGIGNTIYF
size: .
J: TRBJ1-3
length: 17
D: .
V: TRBV7-8

DNA: TGTGCCAGCAGCTTAGAGGCAGGGGATTCCTACGAGCAGTACTTC
CDR3: CASSLEAGDSYEQYF
size: .
J: TRBJ2-7
length: 15
D: .
V: TRBV11-3

DNA: TGTGCCAGCAGTTCAGGGTACGGGGAGCTGTTTTTT
CDR3: CASSSGYGELFF
size: .
J: TRBJ2-2
length: 12
D: .
V: TRBV28

DNA: TGTGCCAGCAGCATGACCGGGACAGGGGCCTCCTATGGCTACACCTTC
CDR3: CASSMTGTGASYGYTF
size: .
J: TRBJ1-2
length: 16
D: TRBD1
V: TRBV5-5

DNA: TGTGCCAGCAGTCGGGACAGAAACTACGAGCAGTACTTC
CDR3: CASSRDRNYEQYF
size: .
J: TRBJ2-7
length: 13
D: TRBD1
V: TRBV28

DNA: TGTGCCAGCAGGGCCGACAGGGCCTCTCAGCCCCAGCATTTT
CDR3: CASRADRASQPQHF
size: .
J: TRBJ1-5
length: 14
D: TRBD1
V: TRBV2

DNA: TGTGCCAGCAGCGTAGAGGGACTAGCGGGGAGGACAGATACGCAGTATTTT
CDR3: CASSVEGLAGRTDTQYF
size: .
J: TRBJ2-3
length: 17
D: TRBD2
V: TRBV9

DNA: TGCGCCAGCAGTGAGTCGTGGCTAGCGGGGCCCTCGGAGCAGTTCTTC
CDR3: CASSESWLAGPSEQFF
size: .
J: TRBJ2-1
length: 16
D: TRBD2
V: TRBV10-1

DNA: TGTGCCAGCAGCTTAGCGCCGGGAGGTAGCTCTAATGAAAAACTGTTTTTT
CDR3: CASSLAPGGSSNEKLFF
size: .
J: TRBJ1-4
length: 17
D: .
V: TRBV7-6

DNA: TGCGCCAGCAGCCAAGATGAGCGGGGGTCTGAGGGGCAGTTCTTC
CDR3: CASSQDERGSEGQFF
size: .
J: TRBJ2-1
length: 15
D: TRBD2
V: TRBV4-1

DNA: TGTGCCTGGAGTTACGGGCCGGGGAGAAATCCGTACTTC
CDR3: CAWSYGPGRNPYF
size: .
J: TRBJ2-7
length: 13
D: .
V: TRBV30

DNA: TGTGCCAGCAGTGAAAGAGCAAGGGGGCTCTACAATGAGCAGTTCTTC
CDR3: CASSERARGLYNEQFF
size: .
J: TRBJ2-1
length: 16
D: TRBD1
V: TRBV6-1

DNA: TGTGCCAGCAGTGAGGCAGCGGCCGCTGGGGAGACCCAGTACTTC
CDR3: CASSEAAAAGETQYF
size: once
J: TRBJ2-5
length: 15
D: .
V: TRBV2

DNA: TGTGCCAGCAGTTTAGGGGGGGGATTTCAGGGAGGGATCTACGAGCAGTACTTC
CDR3: CASSLGGGFQGGIYEQYF
size: once
J: TRBJ2-7
length: 18
D: TRBD2
V: TRBV28

DNA: TGCGCCAGCAGTGAATCTAGTGGGTTAATTCAGTACTTC
CDR3: CASSESSGLIQYF
size: .
J: TRBJ2-4
length: 13
D: .
V: TRBV10-1

DNA: TGTGCCAGCAGCGTAGGACGGAGCTCCTACAATGAGCAGTTCTTC
CDR3: CASSVGRSSYNEQFF
size: .
J: TRBJ2-1
length: 15
D: .
V: TRBV9

DNA: TGCGCCAGCAGCCATGGACTAGCGGGGATCTCCGGGGAGCTGTTTTTT
CDR3: CASSHGLAGISGELFF
size: once
J: TRBJ2-2
length: 16
D: TRBD2
V: TRBV4-1

DNA: TGTGCCAGTAGTATAGCAGGCAGGGCAGACTATGGCTACACCTTC
CDR3: CASSIAGRADYGYTF
size: .
J: TRBJ1-2
length: 15
D: .
V: TRBV19

DNA: TGTGCCAGCAACCCTTGGACTAGCGGGGGTGTAGATACGCAGTATTTT
CDR3: CASNPWTSGGVDTQYF
size: few
J: TRBJ2-3
length: 16
D: TRBD2
V: TRBV28

DNA: TGTGCCACCAGCACACGGGCGACAGGAGGCGAGCAGTACTTC
CDR3: CATSTRATGGEQYF
size: .
J: TRBJ2-7
length: 14
D: .
V: TRBV15

DNA: TGTGCCAGCAGGGGGGGGCTGGAGTCCTACAATGAGCAGTTCTTC
CDR3: CASRGGLESYNEQFF
size: .
J: TRBJ2-1
length: 15
D: .
V: TRBV5-8

DNA: TGCGCCAGCAGCTGGAGACAGGGGGGGCCCACTGAAGCTTTCTTT
CDR3: CASSWRQGGPTEAFF
size: few
J: TRBJ1-1
length: 15
D: TRBD1
V: TRBV5-1

DNA: TGTGCCAGCAGCCGCTTTTCGAGCTCTGGAAACACCATATATTTT
CDR3: CASSRFSSSGNTIYF
size: .
J: TRBJ1-3
length: 15
D: .
V: TRBV14

DNA: TGTGCCAGCACCGCGGACAGGAATGGCAATCAGCCCCAGCATTTT
CDR3: CASTADRNGNQPQHF
size: .
J: TRBJ1-5
length: 15
D: TRBD1
V: TRBV2

DNA: TGTGCCAGCAGCCAAGATTTGCACAGAACTAACTATGGCTACACCTTC
CDR3: CASSQDLHRTNYGYTF
size: once
J: TRBJ1-2
length: 16
D: .
V: TRBV4-2

DNA: TGTGCCAGCAGCGTCAGGGGGGCAGACACTGAAGCTTTCTTT
CDR3: CASSVRGADTEAFF
size: .
J: TRBJ1-1
length: 14
D: TRBD1
V: TRBV9

DNA: TGTGCCAGCAGCTTCCGGGGTTTAGAGACCCAGTACTTC
CDR3: CASSFRGLETQYF
size: .
J: TRBJ2-5
length: 13
D: .
V: TRBV7-2

DNA: TGTGCCAGCAGCTCGGACACGGTTGATGAGCAGTTCTTC
CDR3: CASSSDTVDEQFF
size: .
J: TRBJ2-1
length: 13
D: .
V: TRBV9

DNA: TGTGCCAGCAGCCGCGATGACAGGAACACCGGGGAGCTGTTTTTT
CDR3: CASSRDDRNTGELFF
size: .
J: TRBJ2-2
length: 15
D: .
V: TRBV7-2

DNA: TGTGCCAGCAGCTCCGGACAGCTGGCGATTAAACTGTTTTTT
CDR3: CASSSGQLAIKLFF
size: .
J: TRBJ1-4
length: 14
D: .
V: TRBV5-6

DNA: TGCGCCAGCAGCTTGAGGGGCAGGGGCCTTTACAATGAGCAGTTCTTC
CDR3: CASSLRGRGLYNEQFF
size: .
J: TRBJ2-1
length: 16
D: .
V: TRBV5-1

DNA: TGCGCCAGCAGCCGACAGGGAAACAATCAGCCCCAGCATTTT
CDR3: CASSRQGNNQPQHF
size: .
J: TRBJ1-5
length: 14
D: TRBD1
V: TRBV4-1

DNA: TGTGCCAGTAGTGTCCGACAGAGACCGAACACCGGGGAGCTGTTTTTT
CDR3: CASSVRQRPNTGELFF
size: .
J: TRBJ2-2
length: 16
D: .
V: TRBV19

DNA: TGTGCCAGCAGCTTGGGGGCAGCGAACACTGAAGCTTTCTTT
CDR3: CASSLGAANTEAFF
size: .
J: TRBJ1-1
length: 14
D: .
V: TRBV5-5

DNA: TGTGCCAGCAGCACATCGACTTCGATCTGGACAGGGGGCTACGAGCAGTACTTC
CDR3: CASSTSTSIWTGGYEQYF
size: once
J: TRBJ2-7
length: 18
D: TRBD1
V: TRBV27

DNA: TGTGCCAGCAGTTTAAAGGGGCTCAATGAAAAACTGTTTTTT
CDR3: CASSLKGLNEKLFF
size: .
J: TRBJ1-4
length: 14
D: .
V: TRBV28

DNA: TGTGCCAGCAGCGTAGCGAGCCCCAATGAGCAGTTCTTC
CDR3: CASSVASPNEQFF
size: .
J: TRBJ2-1
length: 13
D: .
V: TRBV9